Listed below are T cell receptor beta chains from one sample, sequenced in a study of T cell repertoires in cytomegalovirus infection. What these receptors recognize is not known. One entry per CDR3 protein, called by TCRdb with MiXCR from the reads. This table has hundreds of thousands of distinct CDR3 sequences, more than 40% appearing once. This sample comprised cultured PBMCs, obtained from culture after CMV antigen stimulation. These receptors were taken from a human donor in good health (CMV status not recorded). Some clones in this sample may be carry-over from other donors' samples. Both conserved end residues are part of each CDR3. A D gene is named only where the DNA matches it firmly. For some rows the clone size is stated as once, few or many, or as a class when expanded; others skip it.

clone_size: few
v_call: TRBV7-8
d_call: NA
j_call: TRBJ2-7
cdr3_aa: CASSFSDAGYEQYF
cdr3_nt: TGTGCCAGCAGCTTTAGTGACGCCGGCTACGAGCAGTACTTC

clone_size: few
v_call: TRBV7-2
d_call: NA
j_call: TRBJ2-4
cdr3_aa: CASSSRNQNIQYF
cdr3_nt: TGTGCCAGCAGCTCACGGAACCAAAACATTCAGTACTTC

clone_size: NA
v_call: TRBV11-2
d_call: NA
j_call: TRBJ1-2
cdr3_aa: CASSGTAVNYGYTF
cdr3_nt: TGTGCCAGCAGCGGGACGGCAGTGAACTATGGCTACACCTTC

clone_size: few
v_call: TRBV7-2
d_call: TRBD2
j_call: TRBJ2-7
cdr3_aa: CASSRSGGQTYEQYF
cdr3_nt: TGTGCCAGCAGCCGTAGCGGGGGGCAAACCTACGAGCAGTACTTC

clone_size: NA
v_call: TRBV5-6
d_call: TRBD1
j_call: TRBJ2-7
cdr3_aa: CASRLSLRGRGDEQYF
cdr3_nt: TGTGCCAGCAGACTCTCCCTCAGGGGGCGCGGAGACGAGCAGTACTTC

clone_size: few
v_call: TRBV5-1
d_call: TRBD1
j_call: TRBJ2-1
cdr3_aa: CASSLAGQGNSEQFF
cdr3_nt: TGCGCCAGCAGCTTGGCGGGACAGGGTAACAGTGAGCAGTTCTTC

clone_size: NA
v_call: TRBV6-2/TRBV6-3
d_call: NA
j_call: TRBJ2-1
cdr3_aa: CASTSLVLSYNEQFF
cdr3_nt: TGTGCCAGCACTTCACTAGTTCTATCTTACAATGAGCAGTTCTTC

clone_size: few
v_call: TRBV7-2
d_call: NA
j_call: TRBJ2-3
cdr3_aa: CASNPSGADTQYF
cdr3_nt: TGTGCCAGCAACCCCTCGGGGGCAGATACGCAGTATTTT

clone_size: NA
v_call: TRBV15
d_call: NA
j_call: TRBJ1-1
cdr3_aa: CATSRDLGKAFF
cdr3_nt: TGTGCCACCAGCAGAGATTTGGGGAAAGCTTTCTTT

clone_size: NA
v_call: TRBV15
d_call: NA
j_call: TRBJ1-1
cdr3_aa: CATSSHSGGADEAFF
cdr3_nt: TGTGCCACCAGCAGTCACTCCGGGGGCGCCGATGAAGCTTTCTTT

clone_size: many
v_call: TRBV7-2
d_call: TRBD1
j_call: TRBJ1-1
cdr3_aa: CASSWDRVTNTEAFF
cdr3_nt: TGTGCCAGCAGCTGGGACAGGGTTACGAACACTGAAGCTTTCTTT

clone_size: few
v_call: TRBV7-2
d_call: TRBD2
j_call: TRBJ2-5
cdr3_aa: CASSYSGTGLAGYQETQYF
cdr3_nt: TGTGCCAGCAGCTATTCGGGGACTGGACTAGCGGGGTACCAAGAGACCCAGTACTTC

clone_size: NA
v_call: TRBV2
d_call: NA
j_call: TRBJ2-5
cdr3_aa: CASSVVETQYF
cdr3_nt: TGTGCCAGCAGTGTAGTGGAGACCCAGTACTTC

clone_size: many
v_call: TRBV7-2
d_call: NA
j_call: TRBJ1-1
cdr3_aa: CASRSMQASGEAFF
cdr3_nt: TGTGCCAGCAGGAGCATGCAGGCCAGTGGTGAAGCTTTCTTT

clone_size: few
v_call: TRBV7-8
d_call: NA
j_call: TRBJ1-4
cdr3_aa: CASSLYGTTNEKLFF
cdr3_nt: TGTGCCAGCAGCTTGTATGGGACTACTAATGAAAAACTGTTTTTT

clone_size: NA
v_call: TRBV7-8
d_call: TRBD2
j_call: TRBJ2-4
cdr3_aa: CASSLGASGVINIQYF
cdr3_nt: TGTGCCAGCAGCTTAGGGGCTAGCGGGGTCATCAACATTCAGTACTTC

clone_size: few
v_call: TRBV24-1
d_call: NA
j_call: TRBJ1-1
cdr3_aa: CATMGSTGNTEAFF
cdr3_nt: TGTGCCACCATGGGGAGTACCGGGAACACTGAAGCTTTCTTT

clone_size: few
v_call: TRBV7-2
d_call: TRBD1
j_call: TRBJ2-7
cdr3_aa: CASSIRDSISYEQYF
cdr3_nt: TGTGCCAGCAGCATCCGGGACAGTATATCCTACGAGCAGTACTTC

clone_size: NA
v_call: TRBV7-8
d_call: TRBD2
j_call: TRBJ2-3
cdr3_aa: CASSLGTSGGPSDTQYF
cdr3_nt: TGTGCCAGCAGCTTAGGGACTAGCGGGGGGCCCAGCGATACGCAGTATTTT

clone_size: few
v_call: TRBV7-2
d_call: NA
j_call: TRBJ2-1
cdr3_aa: CASSFYSTNEQFF
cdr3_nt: TGTGCCAGCAGCTTTTACTCTACCAATGAGCAGTTCTTC

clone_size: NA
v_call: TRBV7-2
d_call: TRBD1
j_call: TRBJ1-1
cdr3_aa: CASSTGGKAFF
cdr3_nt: TGTGCCAGCAGCACAGGGGGGAAAGCTTTCTTT

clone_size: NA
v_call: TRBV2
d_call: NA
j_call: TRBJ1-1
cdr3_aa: CASNEGGPEAFF
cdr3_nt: TGTGCCAGCAACGAGGGAGGTCCTGAAGCTTTCTTT

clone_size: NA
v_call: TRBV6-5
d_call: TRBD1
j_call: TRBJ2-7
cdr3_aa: CASRPTTGVPYEQYF
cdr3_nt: TGTGCCAGCAGACCGACCACAGGGGTCCCCTACGAGCAGTACTTC

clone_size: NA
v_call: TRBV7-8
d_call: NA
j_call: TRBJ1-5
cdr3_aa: CASSLEGTEPQHF
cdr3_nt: TGTGCCAGCAGCTTGGAAGGGACTGAGCCCCAGCATTTT

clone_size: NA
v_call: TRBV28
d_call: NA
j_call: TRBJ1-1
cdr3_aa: CASSFHNSAEAFF
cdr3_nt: TGTGCCAGCAGTTTCCATAATTCCGCTGAAGCTTTCTTT

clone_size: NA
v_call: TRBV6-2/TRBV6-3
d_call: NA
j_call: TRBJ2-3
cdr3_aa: CASSYSLRRLTDTQYF
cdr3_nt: TGTGCCAGCAGTTACTCCTTGCGGAGACTCACAGATACGCAGTATTTT

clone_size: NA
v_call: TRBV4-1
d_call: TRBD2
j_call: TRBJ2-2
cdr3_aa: CASSQVGLTGELFF
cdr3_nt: TGCGCCAGCAGCCAAGTGGGACTAACCGGGGAGCTGTTTTTT

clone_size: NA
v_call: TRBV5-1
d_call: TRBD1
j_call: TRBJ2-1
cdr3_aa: CASSLDPGQGRNEQFF
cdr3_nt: TGCGCCAGCAGCTTGGACCCCGGACAGGGGAGGAATGAGCAGTTCTTC

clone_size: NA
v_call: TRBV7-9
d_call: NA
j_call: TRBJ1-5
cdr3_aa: CASSLVGHNNQPQHF
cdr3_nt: TGTGCCAGCAGCTTAGTGGGACATAACAATCAGCCCCAGCATTTT

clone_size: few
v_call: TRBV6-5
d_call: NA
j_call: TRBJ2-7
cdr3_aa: CASSSSTGIRYF
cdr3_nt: TGTGCCAGCAGTTCCAGCACAGGGATCCGGTACTTC

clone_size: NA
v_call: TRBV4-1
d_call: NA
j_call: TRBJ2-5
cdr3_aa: CASGPGNRYQETQYF
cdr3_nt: TGCGCCAGCGGCCCAGGCAATCGGTATCAAGAGACCCAGTACTTC

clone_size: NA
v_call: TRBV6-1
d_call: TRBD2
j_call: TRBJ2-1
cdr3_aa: CAGGLAGREQFF
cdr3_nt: TGTGCCGGGGGACTAGCGGGACGAGAGCAGTTCTTC

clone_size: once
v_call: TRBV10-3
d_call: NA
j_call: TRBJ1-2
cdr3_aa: CAISGEGVYGYTF
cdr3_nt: TGTGCCATCAGTGGAGAGGGCGTCTATGGCTACACCTTC

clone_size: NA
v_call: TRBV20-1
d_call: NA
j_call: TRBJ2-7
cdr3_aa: CSARGTGKGEQYF
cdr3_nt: TGCAGTGCACGAGGAACAGGGAAGGGCGAGCAGTACTTC

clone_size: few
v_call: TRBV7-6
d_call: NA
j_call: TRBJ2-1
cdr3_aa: CASSSSGTLPYNEQFF
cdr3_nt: TGTGCCAGCAGCTCTTCCGGGACTCTGCCCTACAATGAGCAGTTCTTC

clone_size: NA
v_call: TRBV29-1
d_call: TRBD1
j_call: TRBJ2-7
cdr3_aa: CSVEGGTGGGYEQYF
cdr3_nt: TGCAGCGTTGAAGGTGGGACAGGGGGCGGGTACGAGCAGTACTTC

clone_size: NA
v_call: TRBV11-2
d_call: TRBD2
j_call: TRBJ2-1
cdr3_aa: CASSLRTSGGDEQFF
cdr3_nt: TGTGCCAGCAGCTTAAGGACAAGCGGGGGGGATGAGCAGTTCTTC

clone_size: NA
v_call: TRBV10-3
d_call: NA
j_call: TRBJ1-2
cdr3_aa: CAISSTSPQGTEVLGYGYTF
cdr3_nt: TGTGCCATCAGTAGCACGAGCCCCCAGGGTACGGAAGTCTTGGGCTATGGCTACACCTTC

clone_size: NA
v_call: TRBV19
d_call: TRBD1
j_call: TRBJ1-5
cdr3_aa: CASSIGGTAYSNQPQHF
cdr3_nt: TGTGCCAGTAGTATAGGTGGGACAGCCTATAGCAATCAGCCCCAGCATTTT

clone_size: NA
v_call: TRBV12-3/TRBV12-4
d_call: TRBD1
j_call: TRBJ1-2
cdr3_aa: CASIADRGYGYTF
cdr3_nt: TGTGCCAGCATAGCGGACAGGGGCTATGGCTACACCTTC

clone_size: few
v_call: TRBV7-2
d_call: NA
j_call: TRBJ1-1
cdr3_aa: CASSLTRGDTEAFF
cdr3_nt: TGTGCCAGCAGCTTAACCAGGGGCGACACTGAAGCTTTCTTT